This T cell receptor beta chain was sequenced for a study of T cells in localized non-small cell lung cancer. This CDR3 is 16 amino acids long. Germline values: CDR1 MGHDK, CDR2 SYGVNS. V was cut by 6 bases and J by 3 bases, with 20 bases left in between. The data were produced by immunoSEQ multiplex PCR, yet TCRdb's version contains in-frame clones alone and is incomplete. The table lists around 33,000 clones, approximately 88% of them singletons. As to this clone: Its antigen is unidentified.

General study findings and limits: Among the top 100 tumor clones, a median about 52 appeared in adjacent lung. Investigators sequenced only a single tumor region, leaving heterogeneity possible.

V and J are TRBV25-1 and TRBJ1-2; weak D call: TRBD1 (5 bases). This receptor was identified in a woman aged 35-70 years with stage I lung adenocarcinoma. This specimen was peripheral blood, taken before any cancer treatment. Here the CDR3 DNA reads TGTGCCAGCAGCGACCCGCAACTCCGGGGCCACTATGGCTACACCTTC. It yields the protein CASSDPQLRGHYGYTF.